One sample yielded the 8 T cell receptor beta chains listed below, sequenced in a study of shared clonotypes between healthy human individuals. Measured with immunoSEQ multiplex PCR; TCRdb has only the in-frame clones, and not every one. The sample holds 530,000 or so clones, approximately 79% seen once. Sequencing was carried out using PBMCs. Receptor source: a woman in her 40s in good health. Some clones in this sample may be carry-over from other donors' samples.

J is TRBJ1-4 and V is TRBV7-9; D perhaps matches TRBD1 (5 bases). The germline V and J ends were trimmed by 5 bases and 5 bases, with 18 bases remaining between them. Germline values: CDR1 SEHNR, CDR2 FQNEAQ (reference sequence). The CDR3 spans 16 residues. In nucleotides, the CDR3 is TGTGCCAGCAGCCCCTGGGGGAACAGGTTAAATGAAAAACTGTTTTTT. Translated, it gives CASSPWGNRLNEKLFF. The full variable domain, in which reference TRBV7-9 and TRBJ1-4 provide the parts outside the CDR3, is DTGVSQNPRHKITKRGQNVTFRCDPISEHNRLYWYRQTLGQGPEFLTYFQNEAQLEKSRLLSDRFSAERPKGSFSTLEIQRTEQGDSAMYLCASSPWGNRLNEKLFFGSGTQLSVL.

The rearrangement links TRBV6-1 to TRBJ2-1; TRBD2 aligns across 8 bases. The CDR3 extends over 15 amino acids. V shed 1 base, J shed 4 bases, and the junction held 3 bases outside the gene matches. Germline-derived CDR1 and CDR2 are MNHNS and SASEGT. CDR3 nucleotides: TGTGCCAGCAGTGAAGTTAGCGGGATGTACAATGAGCAGTTCTTC. Its protein is CASSEVSGMYNEQFF.

Points on this clone: This may come from a read error, since a much larger clone is one base off. The identical CDR3 is also encoded by other nucleotide sequences in the sample. The J gene is TRBJ2-7, the V gene TRBV9; the D is unclear. Trimming cost V 2 bases and J 3 bases, with 6 bases left between them. Germline lookup yields CDR1 SGDLS and CDR2 YYNGEE. This CDR3 has 12 amino acids. The CDR3 is CASSVDGYEQYF. The DNA of the CDR3 is TGTGCCAGCAGCGTCGACGGCTACGAGCAGTACTTC. Full variable domain (rest looked up from reference TRBV9 and TRBJ2-7): DSGVTQTPKHLITATGQRVTLRCSPRSGDLSVYWYQQSLDQGLQFLIQYYNGEERAKGNILERFSAQQFPDLHSELNLSSLELGDSALYFCASSVDGYEQYFGPGTRLTVT.

V and J are TRBV4-1 and TRBJ2-5, with D perhaps TRBD1 or TRBD2 (7 bases each). The end of the DNA aligns better with TRBJ2-7, so the J call may be wrong. The germline V gene has CDR1 MGHRA and CDR2 YSYEKL. CDR3 size: 16 residues. CDR3 residues: CASSQEEARGGDEQYF. DNA for the CDR3: TGCGCCAGCAGCCAAGAGGAGGCCAGGGGGGGGGACGAGCAGTACTTC.

J is TRBJ2-2 and V is TRBV7-2; D remains unclear. This CDR3 region has 16 residues. CDR1 and CDR2 (germline): SGHTA, FQGNSA. Between the trimmed V and J ends, which lost 5 bases and 1 base, there was a span of 14 bases. DNA of the CDR3: TGTGCCAGCAGCCAAAACGGTTGGGGGAACACCGGGGAGCTGTTTTTT. Translating gives CASSQNGWGNTGELFF. Filled out from reference TRBV7-2 and TRBJ2-2, the complete variable domain reads GAGVSQSPSNKVTEKGKDVELRCDPISGHTALYWYRQSLGQGLEFLIYFQGNSAPDKSGLPSDRFSAERTGGSVSTLTIQRTQQEDSAVYLCASSQNGWGNTGELFFGEGSRLTVL.

This chain uses TRBV11-3 with TRBJ1-1, with D possibly being TRBD1 (5 bases). The length of the CDR3 is 13 residues. V was trimmed by 3 bases and J by 5 bases, leaving 10 bases between them. Germline V gene lookup returns CDR1 SGHNT and CDR2 YENEEA. The CDR3 region is CASSLVGQTEAFF. The DNA of the CDR3 is TGTGCCAGCAGCTTGGTGGGGCAGACTGAAGCTTTCTTT.

This clone was picked up one time. The rearrangement links TRBV15 to TRBJ2-2; D tentatively reads TRBD1 or TRBD2 (6 bases each). CDR1 LNHNV and CDR2 YYDKDF come from the germline V gene (reference sequence). The ends were cut back, 1 base at V and 5 bases at J, with 8 bases in the middle. The CDR3 extends over 14 amino acids. The CDR3 reads CATSRVGGTGELFF. The CDR3 bases are TGTGCCACCAGCAGAGTAGGGGGGACCGGGGAGCTGTTTTTT.

With respect to this clone: Different DNA sequences within this sample yield the same CDR3. The chain combines TRBV15 with TRBJ2-7, with TRBD1 as a possible D gene (7 bases). V shed 1 base and J shed 1 base, with 11 bases lying between them. CDR1 is LNHNV and CDR2 is YYDKDF in the germline V gene (reference sequence). This CDR3 contains 15 residues. CDR3 amino acids: CATSRVQGGSYEQYF. Here the CDR3 DNA reads TGTGCCACCAGCAGAGTGCAGGGGGGTTCCTACGAGCAGTACTTC.